One and the same sample provided the 29 T cell receptor beta chains below, sequenced in a study of a mutant IDH1 vaccine in newly diagnosed glioma. The time point: week 35, safety follow-up. Each dose delivered 300 ug of mutant IDH1 20-mer peptide subcutaneously with imiquimod. The protocol was immunoSEQ multiplex PCR, while the TCRdb copy is restricted to in-frame clones and leaves out a portion. The sample lists fewer than 90,000 clones, more than 70% occurring once. The antigens these receptors bind are not known. This specimen consisted of PBMCs, obtained from a glioma patient whose treatment included an IDH1 peptide vaccine. All receptors derive from a man between 18 and 35 years old with glioma.

The V call is TRBV19, the J call TRBJ2-7, with a tentative D call TRBD2 (7 bases). Germline-derived CDR1 and CDR2 are LNHDA and SQIVND (reference sequence). V lost 5 bases to trimming and J lost 2 bases, with 19 bases between them. CDR3 size: 16 residues. CDR3 region: CASSRGARALAYEQYF. CDR3 bases: TGTGCCAGTAGTCGGGGGGCGCGAGCGCTGGCCTACGAGCAGTACTTC.

The V and J genes are TRBV5-1 and TRBJ2-7, with TRBD2 matching 12 bases. The CDR3 has 16 amino acids. From germline, CDR1 is SGHRS and CDR2 YFSETQ. The trim removed 2 bases at V and 5 bases at J, leaving 8 bases unmatched. The CDR3 nucleotides are TGCGCCAGCAGCTTATCTAGCGGGGGGGTCTTCAACGAGCAGTACTTC. Amino acid sequence: CASSLSSGGVFNEQYF.

This clone has just a few counts. The rearrangement uses TRBV29-1 and TRBJ1-1; D remains unclear. V lost 4 bases and J 2 bases, leaving 14 bases between the germline ends. CDR3 size: 14 residues. Germline V gene lookup returns CDR1 SQVTM and CDR2 ANQGSEA. In DNA form, the CDR3 reads TGCAGCGTTGTGGCTCGGGCCGTAAACACTGAAGCTTTCTTT. Amino acid sequence: CSVVARAVNTEAFF. The full variable domain, rest sourced from reference TRBV29-1 and TRBJ1-1, is SAVISQKPSRDICQRGTSLTIQCQVDSQVTMMFWYRQQPGQSLTLIATANQGSEATYESGFVIDKFPISRPNLTFSTLTVSNMSPEDSSIYLCSVVARAVNTEAFFGQGTRLTVV.

The chain couples TRBV7-2 to TRBJ2-5; weak D call: TRBD2 (6 bases). V was shortened by 2 bases and J by 7 bases, with 11 bases between the two germline ends. The CDR3 is made up of 13 amino acids. From germline, CDR1 is SGHTA and CDR2 FQGNSA. The CDR3 is CASSLQGGGTQYF. The CDR3 nucleotides read TGTGCCAGCAGCTTACAGGGAGGCGGGACCCAGTACTTC.

The chain links TRBV15 to TRBJ1-1; 7 nucleotides line up with TRBD1. Germline trimming cut 1 base from V and 8 bases from J; bases unmatched to any gene: 7. The CDR3 is 14 amino acids. Germline loops: CDR1 LNHNV, CDR2 YYDKDF (reference sequence). CDR3 protein: CATSRGDRALEAFF. As DNA, the CDR3 is TGTGCCACCAGCAGAGGTGACAGGGCCCTAGAAGCTTTCTTT.

The chain joins TRBV28 to TRBJ2-7; D unresolved. V lost 1 base to trimming and J lost 2 bases, with 6 bases between them. Germline lookup yields CDR1 MDHEN and CDR2 SYDVKM. The CDR3 is 13 amino acids. The CDR3 region is CASSLSVPYEQYF. The CDR3 DNA follows: TGTGCCAGCAGTTTATCCGTACCCTACGAGCAGTACTTC.

The rearrangement uses TRBV28 and TRBJ1-1; D is uncertain. The CDR3 loop spans 15 amino acids. Trimming pared 5 bases from V and 1 base from J, leaving 14 bases between. The V gene's germline CDR1 is MDHEN and CDR2 SYDVKM. The CDR3 loop is CASSRTVIRNTEAFF. The DNA for the CDR3 is TGTGCCAGCAGTCGGACCGTCATTCGGAACACTGAAGCTTTCTTT. The full variable domain, its missing parts supplied by reference TRBV28 and TRBJ1-1, is DVKVTQSSRYLVKRTGEKVFLECVQDMDHENMFWYRQDPGLGLRLIYFSYDVKMKEKGDIPEGYSVSREKKERFSLILESASTNQTSMYLCASSRTVIRNTEAFFGQGTRLTVV.

The V call is TRBV5-1, the J call TRBJ2-7; 9 bases align to TRBD2. After removal of 4 bases from V and 0 bases from J, the junction contained 14 bases not matched to a gene. Germline lookup yields CDR1 SGHRS and CDR2 YFSETQ. The CDR3 consists of 18 residues. The CDR3 DNA is TGCGCCAGCAGCCCGGGATCTACTAGCGGGCCCAGCTCCTACGAGCAGTACTTC. Its translation is CASSPGSTSGPSSYEQYF.

This rearrangement joins TRBV19 to TRBJ2-2; 14 bases line up with TRBD2. The CDR3 loop spans 19 amino acids. CDR1 LNHDA and CDR2 SQIVND come from the germline V gene (reference sequence). The junction had 12 bases not matched to a gene; V was cut back by 9 bases and J by 0 bases. For the CDR3, the DNA is TGTGCCAGCACACCGGGACTAGCGGGAGTTTTGTCGAACACCGGGGAGCTGTTTTTT. It yields the protein CASTPGLAGVLSNTGELFF.

This clone has only a few counts. The V and J genes are TRBV5-1 and TRBJ1-1; D is possibly TRBD1 (5 bases). The V and J ends lost 6 bases and 8 bases respectively, with 11 bases between them. The germline gives CDR1 SGHRS, CDR2 YFSETQ. The CDR3 is 11 amino acids. The CDR3 loop is CASIRGREAFF. CDR3 sequence (DNA): TGCGCCAGCATCCGGGGCAGAGAAGCTTTCTTT.

The chain recombines TRBV4-3 with TRBJ1-2; perhaps TRBD1 as D (6 bases). The CDR3 sequence is 14 residues long. Germline values: CDR1 LGHNA, CDR2 YSLEER. Deletions cut 0 bases from V and 8 bases from J, with 13 bases between. The CDR3 loop is CASSQEWGLGGYTF. In nucleotides, the CDR3 is TGCGCCAGCAGCCAAGAGTGGGGGCTCGGAGGCTACACCTTC.

This chain links TRBV6-6 with TRBJ1-5; no definite D call. Trimming removed 2 bases from V and 5 bases from J, with 7 bases in between. CDR1 MNHNY and CDR2 SVGAGI come from the germline V gene (reference sequence). The CDR3 has 13 residues. In DNA form, the CDR3 reads TGTGCCAGCAGTTACGGCGGGTATCAGCCCCAGCATTTT. Translated, it gives CASSYGGYQPQHF.

This chain connects TRBV4-1 to TRBJ1-1; D remains unclear. Trimming cost V 0 bases and J 1 base, with 9 bases left between them. The CDR3 spans 15 residues. Germline values: CDR1 MGHRA, CDR2 YSYEKL. The chain's CDR3 is CASSQDRITNTEAFF. The DNA for the CDR3 is TGCGCCAGCAGCCAAGATAGGATAACGAACACTGAAGCTTTCTTT.

J is TRBJ1-4 and V is TRBV10-3; 8 bases are shared with TRBD1. Unmatched junction bases numbered 3, after V lost 2 bases and J lost 7 bases. The CDR3 runs 14 residues. CDR1 is ENHRY and CDR2 is SYGVKD in the germline V gene. CDR3 coding DNA: TGTGCCATCAGTGAGGGGGGGACAGGTGAAAAACTGTTTTTT. Encoded protein: CAISEGGTGEKLFF.

The chain combines TRBV5-5 with TRBJ1-1; D is unresolved. Germline CDR1 reads SGHKS; CDR2 reads YYEKEE (reference sequence). The CDR3 is 14 residues long. V lost 3 bases and J 7 bases, leaving 16 bases between the germline ends. The CDR3 spells CASSSQTQVGEAFF. Here the CDR3 DNA reads TGTGCCAGCAGCTCCCAAACGCAGGTGGGTGAAGCTTTCTTT.

The chain carries TRBV30 and TRBJ1-2, with D possibly matching TRBD1 (5 bases). The CDR3 length is 14 residues. V lost 3 bases to trimming and J lost 2 bases, with 13 bases between them. Germline CDR1 and CDR2: GTSNPN and SVGIG (reference sequence). The CDR3 DNA reads as TGTGCCTGGAGCGACGGGACGGCAAACTATGGCTACACCTTC. It encodes CAWSDGTANYGYTF.

The table lists this clone with a count of one. The CDR3 DNA sequence: TGCGCCAGCAGCCAAGATGGGCAGGGGGTCTCCTATGGCTACACCTTC. This codes for CASSQDGQGVSYGYTF. V is TRBV4-3 and J is TRBJ1-2, with 7 bases matching TRBD1. The germline CDR1 and CDR2 sequences are LGHNA and YSLEER. V trimming: 0 bases; J trimming: 4 bases; junction bases outside the gene matches: 8. The CDR3 spans 16 residues.

The chain combines TRBV19 with TRBJ2-3; TRBD2 aligns across 9 bases. The germline V gene has CDR1 LNHDA and CDR2 SQIVND (reference sequence). V was pared by 9 bases and J by 6 bases, with 13 bases of the junction left unmatched. The CDR3 is made up of 15 amino acids. The CDR3 loop is CASTDSGRAGDTQYF. CDR3 DNA: TGTGCCAGCACGGATAGCGGGAGAGCCGGCGATACGCAGTATTTT.

This sequence joins TRBV18 and TRBJ1-5, with D possibly TRBD1 on 6 matching bases. Per germline, CDR1 KGHSH and CDR2 LQKENI. Trimming took off 4 bases at V and 4 bases at J, with 26 bases between the two ends. This CDR3 has 19 residues. The CDR3 spells CASSLRITSVGAENQPQHF. The CDR3 nucleotides read TGTGCCAGCTCACTGAGAATTACGAGCGTGGGGGCAGAGAATCAGCCCCAGCATTTT.

The chain joins TRBV29-1 to TRBJ2-1; D is unclear. Germline V gives CDR1 SQVTM, CDR2 ANQGSEA. CDR3 length: 12 residues. V was clipped by 2 bases and J by 6 bases, with 8 bases between them. This CDR3 reads CSVEHRFNEQFF. The CDR3 DNA reads TGCAGCGTTGAACACAGATTCAATGAGCAGTTCTTC.

The chain couples TRBV5-6 to TRBJ1-2, with 9 bases fitting TRBD1. This CDR3 contains 14 residues. V was clipped by 4 bases and J by 6 bases; unmatched bases: 7. The V gene's germline CDR1 is SGHDT and CDR2 YYEEEE. CDR3 protein: CASSPQGALDGYTF. CDR3 in DNA: TGTGCCAGCAGCCCACAGGGGGCTCTTGATGGCTACACCTTC.

The rearrangement links TRBV2 to TRBJ2-7; D is possibly TRBD1 or TRBD2 (5 bases each). The V end lost 2 bases, the J end lost 4 bases, and 6 bases lay between the germline ends. CDR1 is SNHLY and CDR2 is FYNNEI in the germline V gene. This CDR3 has 12 residues. Here the CDR3 reads CASSEWGYEQYF. In nucleotides, the CDR3 is TGTGCCAGCAGTGAATGGGGGTACGAGCAGTACTTC.

The rearrangement joins TRBV5-6 to TRBJ2-5; D is uncertain. The length of the CDR3 is 12 residues. Trimming removed 0 bases from V and 5 bases from J, with 5 bases in between. Germline CDR1 reads SGHDT; CDR2 reads YYEEEE. The CDR3 loop reads CASSLGLETQYF. The CDR3 nucleotides are TGTGCCAGCAGCTTGGGTCTGGAGACCCAGTACTTC.

This clone was seen a handful of times. J is TRBJ1-1 and V is TRBV5-5; D is unclear. The germline V gene encodes CDR1 SGHKS and CDR2 YYEKEE (reference sequence). With 3 bases removed from V and 3 bases from J, the gap between germline ends came to 9 bases. The length of the CDR3 is 13 residues. CDR3 sequence: CASSSNVYTEAFF. CDR3 nucleotides: TGTGCCAGCAGCTCGAATGTGTACACTGAAGCTTTCTTT.

The CDR3 bases are TGTGCCTGGAGGGGAACGGGACTTAAAAGCTCCTACGAGCAGTACTTC. It yields the protein CAWRGTGLKSSYEQYF. This chain links TRBV30 with TRBJ2-7; D might be TRBD2 (6 bases). V lost 3 bases and J 0 bases, leaving 18 bases between the germline ends. Germline CDR1 and CDR2: GTSNPN and SVGIG (reference sequence). The CDR3 contains 16 residues. The variable domain in full, with the rest retrieved from reference TRBV30 and TRBJ2-7, is SQTIHQWPATLVQPVGSPLSLECTVEGTSNPNLYWYRQAAGRGLQLLFYSVGIGQISSEVPQNLSASRPQDRQFILSSKKLLLSDSGFYLCAWRGTGLKSSYEQYFGPGTRLTVT.

This sequence joins TRBV7-9 and TRBJ1-1; unclear D gene. V was shortened by 7 bases and J by 6 bases, with 15 bases between the two germline ends. CDR3 size: 13 residues. Germline CDR1 SEHNR, CDR2 FQNEAQ (reference sequence). The CDR3 DNA follows: TGTGCCAGCACTCTACCGAGACCGTCTGAAGCTTTCTTT. Its protein product is CASTLPRPSEAFF. The variable domain in full, with the rest retrieved from reference TRBV7-9 and TRBJ1-1, is DTGVSQNPRHKITKRGQNVTFRCDPISEHNRLYWYRQTLGQGPEFLTYFQNEAQLEKSRLLSDRFSAERPKGSFSTLEIQRTEQGDSAMYLCASTLPRPSEAFFGQGTRLTVV.

The chain combines TRBV4-3 with TRBJ1-2; weak D call: TRBD1 (5 bases). This CDR3 spans 14 amino acids. The germline V gene encodes CDR1 LGHNA and CDR2 YSLEER. Trimming took off 0 bases at V and 5 bases at J, with 10 bases between the two ends. CDR3 protein: CASSQDPGPYGYTF. The DNA of the CDR3 is TGCGCCAGCAGCCAAGATCCAGGGCCGTATGGCTACACCTTC.

This clone was found a few times. The V call is TRBV2, the J call TRBJ1-5, with D possibly matching TRBD1 (6 bases). V shed 6 bases and J shed 4 bases, with 22 bases lying between them. Germline lookup yields CDR1 SNHLY and CDR2 FYNNEI. This CDR3 is 17 amino acids long. This CDR3 is CASRSPRGGQGNQPQHF. CDR3 coding DNA: TGTGCCAGCAGGTCCCCTAGGGGGGGTCAAGGAAATCAGCCCCAGCATTTT. The entire variable domain, with the rest obtained from reference TRBV2 and TRBJ1-5, is as follows: EPEVTQTPSHQVTQMGQEVILRCVPISNHLYFYWYRQILGQKVEFLVSFYNNEISEKSEIFDDQFSVERPDGSNFTLKIRSTKLEDSAMYFCASRSPRGGQGNQPQHFGDGTRLSIL.

The V gene is TRBV4-2, the J gene TRBJ2-7, with 9 bases fitting TRBD2. CDR3 length: 16 residues. V gave up 0 bases and J gave up 3 bases; unmatched junction bases: 6. Germline CDR1 and CDR2: LGHNA and YNFKEQ. CDR3 DNA: TGTGCCAGCAGCCAAGATTGGGCGGGGGGGCTCTACGAGCAGTACTTC. Protein sequence: CASSQDWAGGLYEQYF.